The rows below give T cell receptor beta chains drawn from one sample of a study of T cells expressing NK-cell markers. One entry per CDR3 protein, without DNA, is what TCRdb gives after re-calling the 5' RACE reads. The table for this sample gives about 550,000 distinct CDR3 sequences. Input material: blood T cells: a sorted CD56 or NKG2C T cell subset, CD4+ or CD8+ T cells, or bulk PBMC T cells (not recorded which). The receptor set was obtained from a man aged 18 to 30 in good health. Both conserved end residues are part of each CDR3.

>TRBV15|TRBJ1-2
CATSRLAGAGYGYTF
>TRBV20-1|TRBJ2-3
CSAPPFRTSGRAADTQYF
>TRBV28|TRBJ2-3
CASTVLGTEADTQYF
>TRBV5-1|TRBJ1-2
CASSPIIAGGDGYTF
>TRBV7-6|TRBJ2-7
CASSWGASYEQYF
>TRBV6-5|TRBJ2-3
CASTPFGAQDPNLYTQYF
>TRBV4-3|TRBJ2-5
CASSLKGGQGETQYF
>TRBV9|TRBJ2-7
CASSPMDRDYEQYF
>TRBV5-1|TRBJ1-1
CASSLRGITEAFF
>TRBV5-1|TRBJ2-7
CASRTGDYEQYF